These 16 T cell receptor beta chains came from one sample sequenced in a study of T cell repertoires in cytomegalovirus infection. TCRdb ran MiXCR on the reads and lists one entry per CDR3 protein. The sample records 85,000 to 130,000 distinct CDR3 sequences, less than 25% being singletons. The sequenced material came from CD8+ T cells from PBMCs. Every receptor here comes from a human donor in good health (CMV status not recorded). Some clones in this sample may be carry-over from other donors' samples.

The V call is TRBV12-3 or TRBV12-4, the J call TRBJ2-1; TRBD2 matches at 11 bases. This CDR3 is built from 11 residues. J was trimmed by 13 bases and V by 8 bases; bases with no gene match: 4. For the CDR3, the DNA is TGTGCCAGCCTAGCGGGGGGCTCACAGTTCTTC. Its protein product is CASLAGGSQFF.

This clonotype has only a few counts. The gene calls are TRBV29-1 and TRBJ1-1; TRBD1 is a possible D gene (6 bases). Germline CDR1 is SQVTM and CDR2 is ANQGSEA. CDR3 length: 13 amino acids. The germline V and J ends were trimmed by 8 bases and 11 bases, with 24 bases remaining between them. The CDR3 protein is CSSYGTSRPGAFF. The CDR3 DNA reads as TGCAGCTCGTATGGGACATCGCGGCCTGGGGCTTTCTTT.

V gene TRBV9 combines with J gene TRBJ1-3; D is possibly TRBD1 (6 bases). The CDR3 is 17 amino acids. V gave up 4 bases and J gave up 4 bases, with 21 bases separating them. Looked up from germline, CDR1 is SGDLS and CDR2 is YYNGEE. CDR3 DNA sequence: TGTGCCAGCAGCTCCAGAAACAGGGCGCCTATCGGAAACACCATATATTTT. It is translated as CASSSRNRAPIGNTIYF.

The rearrangement links TRBV27 to TRBJ2-5; maybe TRBD1 (6 bases). Trimming stripped 0 bases from V and 5 bases from J, with 10 bases between. The CDR3 is 14 amino acids. CDR1 and CDR2 from the germline V gene are MNHEY and SMNVEV (reference sequence). The CDR3 reads CASSLSTGGETQYF. DNA for the CDR3: TGTGCCAGCAGTTTATCGACAGGCGGGGAGACCCAGTACTTC.

CDR3: CASSLALSSGANTGELFF. CDR3 DNA sequence: TGTGCCAGCAGCTTAGCCCTTTCTAGCGGGGCAAACACCGGGGAGCTGTTTTTT. The rearrangement uses TRBV11-2 and TRBJ2-2; 9 bases map to TRBD2. The CDR3 has 18 amino acids. Germline trimming cut 1 base from V and 2 bases from J; bases unmatched to any gene: 8. Per the germline V gene, CDR1 is SGHAT and CDR2 is FQNNGV.

A single count supports this clonotype. It may be a read error: a sequence one base away is much more abundant. The genes are TRBV7-6 and TRBJ1-6; 8 bases fit TRBD1. The length of the CDR3 is 14 residues. The germline gives CDR1 SGHVS, CDR2 FNYEAQ. The CDR3 coding sequence is TGTGCCAGCAGCACAGGACAGGGAAGTTCACCCTTCCACTTT. This translates into CASSTGQGSSPFHF.

This chain connects TRBV6-5 to TRBJ1-1; TRBD1 aligns across 9 bases. Germline V CDR1 and CDR2: MNHEY, SVGAGI. Unmatched junction bases numbered 15, after V lost 6 bases and J lost 4 bases. The CDR3 contains 17 residues. CDR3 region: CASSYMLTGGLSTEAFF. The DNA for the CDR3 is TGTGCCAGCAGCTACATGCTGACAGGGGGTCTGAGCACTGAAGCTTTCTTT.

This clonotype was detected a few times. The chain joins TRBV19 to TRBJ2-7, with 11 nucleotides matching TRBD2. CDR1 LNHDA and CDR2 SQIVND come from the germline V gene (reference sequence). This CDR3 is built from 16 residues. V lost 5 bases to trimming and J lost 9 bases; unmatched junction nucleotides: 15. CDR3 sequence: CASSLLGTSGLRGQYF. The CDR3 bases are TGTGCCAGTAGTCTCCTGGGGACTAGCGGTCTACGAGGGCAGTACTTC. The whole variable domain, filled in from reference TRBV19 and TRBJ2-7, reads DGGITQSPKYLFRKEGQNVTLSCEQNLNHDAMYWYRQDPGQGLRLIYYSQIVNDFQKGDIAEGYSVSREKKESFPLTVTSAQKNPTAFYLCASSLLGTSGLRGQYFGPGTRLTVT.

This clonotype appeared many times. The chain has TRBV7-2 and TRBJ1-1, with D perhaps matching TRBD1 (5 bases). The germline V gene has CDR1 SGHTA and CDR2 FQGNSA. The CDR3 is 14 amino acids. V lost 4 bases and J 4 bases, leaving 13 bases between the germline ends. This CDR3 reads CASSSSGSSTEAFF. In DNA, the CDR3 is TGTGCCAGCAGCTCTTCAGGGTCGAGCACTGAAGCTTTCTTT.

The chain is built from TRBV24-1 and TRBJ2-1; possible D gene TRBD2, 5 bases. CDR1 is KGHDR and CDR2 is SFDVKD in the germline V gene. The length of the CDR3 is 13 residues. V shed 2 bases and J shed 8 bases, with 9 bases lying between them. The CDR3 sequence: CATSDSTRHEQFF. DNA for the CDR3: TGTGCCACCAGTGATTCCACTAGGCATGAGCAGTTCTTC.

Worth noting for this clonotype: A much larger clone lies a single base off, so this may be a read error. The rearrangement links TRBV12-3 or TRBV12-4 to TRBJ1-4; no definite D call. The CDR3 totals 15 residues. The ends were cut back, 3 bases at V and 1 base at J, with 9 bases in the middle. CDR3 amino acids: CASSFKTVTNEKLFF. The DNA for the CDR3 is TGTGCCAGCAGTTTTAAGACTGTAACTAATGAAAAACTGTTTTTT.

The chain couples TRBV14 to TRBJ2-7; 8 bases map to TRBD1. The CDR3 totals 19 residues. CDR1 and CDR2 (germline): SGHDN, FVKESK. The V gene end was trimmed by 1 base and the J gene end by 2 bases; junction bases not matched to a gene: 16. The CDR3 nucleotides are TGTGCCAGCAGCCAAGCCACCCACTTCACAGGGGGACGAACCTACGAGCAGTACTTC. Translating it yields CASSQATHFTGGRTYEQYF. The entire variable domain, with the rest obtained from reference TRBV14 and TRBJ2-7, is as follows: EAGVTQFPSHSVIEKGQTVTLRCDPISGHDNLYWYRRVMGKEIKFLLHFVKESKQDESGMPNNRFLAERTGGTYSTLKVQPAELEDSGVYFCASSQATHFTGGRTYEQYFGPGTRLTVT.

This clonotype has only a few counts. The chain is built from TRBV11-2 and TRBJ1-1; TRBD1 matches at 8 bases. The germline V gene encodes CDR1 SGHAT and CDR2 FQNNGV. The V and J ends lost 5 bases and 0 bases, in that order; junction bases with no gene match: 8. The CDR3 has 16 amino acids. The CDR3 here is CASSLGQGNMNTEAFF. CDR3 DNA: TGTGCCAGCAGCCTCGGACAGGGTAACATGAACACTGAAGCTTTCTTT.

This clonotype was seen only a few times. J is TRBJ2-7 and V is TRBV7-9; TRBD1 aligns across 10 bases. The CDR3 contains 14 residues. Germline V lookup: CDR1 SEHNR, CDR2 FQNEAQ (reference sequence). V lost 5 bases to trimming and J lost 4 bases; unmatched junction nucleotides: 5. This CDR3 reads CASSVPGQGYEQYF. CDR3 sequence (DNA): TGTGCCAGCAGCGTACCGGGACAGGGGTACGAGCAGTACTTC.

The chain employs TRBV4-3 and TRBJ1-1; D gene ambiguous. Trimming removed 0 bases at V and 11 bases at J, with 19 bases between. The CDR3 loop spans 15 amino acids. In germline, CDR1 is LGHNA, CDR2 YSLEER. CDR3 DNA sequence: TGCGCCAGCAGCCAAGATGAGGCCCAAAGTAGAGGGGCTTTCTTT. Amino acid sequence: CASSQDEAQSRGAFF.

This clonotype was recorded many times. The rearrangement links TRBV7-9 to TRBJ1-5, with D perhaps matching TRBD1 (6 bases). The CDR3 runs to 16 residues. In germline, CDR1 is SEHNR, CDR2 FQNEAQ (reference sequence). Trimming took off 0 bases at V and 3 bases at J, with 12 bases between the two ends. CDR3 sequence reads: CASSLARTVTNQPQHF. The CDR3 nucleotides are TGTGCCAGCAGCTTAGCGAGGACAGTCACCAATCAGCCCCAGCATTTT.